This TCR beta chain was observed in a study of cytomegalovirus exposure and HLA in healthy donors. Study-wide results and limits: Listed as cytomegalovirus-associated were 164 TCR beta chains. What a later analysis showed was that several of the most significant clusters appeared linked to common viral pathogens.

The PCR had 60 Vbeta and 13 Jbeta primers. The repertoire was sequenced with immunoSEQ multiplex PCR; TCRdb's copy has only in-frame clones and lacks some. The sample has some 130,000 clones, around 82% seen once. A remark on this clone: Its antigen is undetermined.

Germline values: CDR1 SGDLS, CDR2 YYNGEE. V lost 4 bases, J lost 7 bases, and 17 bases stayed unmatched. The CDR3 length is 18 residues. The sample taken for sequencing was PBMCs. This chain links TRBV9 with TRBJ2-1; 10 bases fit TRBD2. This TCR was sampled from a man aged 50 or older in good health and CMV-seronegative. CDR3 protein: CASSQSPTASGSWNEQFF. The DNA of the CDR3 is TGTGCCAGCAGCCAATCCCCCACCGCTAGCGGGAGTTGGAATGAGCAGTTCTTC.